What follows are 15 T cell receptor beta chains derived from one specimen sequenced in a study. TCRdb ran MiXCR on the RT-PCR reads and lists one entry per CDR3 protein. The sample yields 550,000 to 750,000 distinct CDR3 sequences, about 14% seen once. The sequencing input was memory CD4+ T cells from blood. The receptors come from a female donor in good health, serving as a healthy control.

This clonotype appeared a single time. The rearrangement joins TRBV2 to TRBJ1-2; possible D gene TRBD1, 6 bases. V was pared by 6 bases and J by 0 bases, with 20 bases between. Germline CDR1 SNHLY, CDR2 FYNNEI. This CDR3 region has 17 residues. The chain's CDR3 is CASRDRGGKVANYGYTF. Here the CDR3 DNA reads TGTGCCAGCAGAGACCGCGGGGGCAAGGTAGCTAACTATGGCTACACCTTC.

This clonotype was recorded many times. The CDR3 loop reads CSAPNGRGMGDGYTF. The CDR3 DNA follows: TGCAGTGCCCCCAACGGCAGGGGGATGGGGGATGGCTACACCTTC. The V gene is TRBV20-1, the J gene TRBJ1-2, with 7 bases lining up with TRBD1. V lost 6 bases, J lost 6 bases, and 16 bases stayed unmatched. Per germline, CDR1 DFQATT and CDR2 SNEGSKA (reference sequence). The CDR3 totals 15 residues.

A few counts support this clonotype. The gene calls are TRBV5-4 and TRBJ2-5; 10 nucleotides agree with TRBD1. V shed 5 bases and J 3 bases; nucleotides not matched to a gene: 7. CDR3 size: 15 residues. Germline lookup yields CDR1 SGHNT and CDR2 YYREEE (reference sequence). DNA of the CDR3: TGTGCCAGCAGACTCCGGGACAGGGGTAAAGAGACCCAGTACTTC. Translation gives CASRLRDRGKETQYF.

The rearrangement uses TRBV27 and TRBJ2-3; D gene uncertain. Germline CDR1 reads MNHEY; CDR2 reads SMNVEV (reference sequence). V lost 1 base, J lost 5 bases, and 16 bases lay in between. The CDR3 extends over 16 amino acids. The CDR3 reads CASSLWSASGVDTQYF. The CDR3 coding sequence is TGTGCCAGCAGTTTATGGAGTGCGTCGGGCGTAGATACGCAGTATTTT.

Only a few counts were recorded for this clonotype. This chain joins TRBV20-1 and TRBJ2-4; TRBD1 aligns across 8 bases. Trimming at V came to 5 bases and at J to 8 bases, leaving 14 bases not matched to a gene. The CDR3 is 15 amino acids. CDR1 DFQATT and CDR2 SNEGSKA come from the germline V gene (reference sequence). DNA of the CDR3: TGCAGTGCTCCCCCCTATGACAGGGGCTTGGACATTCAGTACTTC. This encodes CSAPPYDRGLDIQYF.

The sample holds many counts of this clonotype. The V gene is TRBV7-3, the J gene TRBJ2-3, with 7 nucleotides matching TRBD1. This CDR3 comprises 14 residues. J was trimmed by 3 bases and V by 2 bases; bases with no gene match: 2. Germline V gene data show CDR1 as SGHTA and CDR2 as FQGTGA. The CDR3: CASSLGTETDTQYF. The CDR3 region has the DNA TGTGCCAGCAGCTTAGGGACAGAAACAGATACGCAGTATTTT.

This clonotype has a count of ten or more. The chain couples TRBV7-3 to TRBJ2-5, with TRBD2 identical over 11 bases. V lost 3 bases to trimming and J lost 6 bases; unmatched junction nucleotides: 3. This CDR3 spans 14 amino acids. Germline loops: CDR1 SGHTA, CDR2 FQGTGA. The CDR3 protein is CASSFSGGDQTQYF. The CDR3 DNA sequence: TGTGCCAGCAGCTTTAGCGGGGGGGATCAGACCCAGTACTTC.

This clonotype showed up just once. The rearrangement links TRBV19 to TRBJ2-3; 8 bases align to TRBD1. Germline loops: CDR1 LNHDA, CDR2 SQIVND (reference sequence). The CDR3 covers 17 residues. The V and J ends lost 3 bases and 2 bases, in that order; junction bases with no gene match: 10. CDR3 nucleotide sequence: TGTGCCAGTAGTATGCATCTGACAGGGGTGGTCACAGATACGCAGTATTTT. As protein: CASSMHLTGVVTDTQYF.

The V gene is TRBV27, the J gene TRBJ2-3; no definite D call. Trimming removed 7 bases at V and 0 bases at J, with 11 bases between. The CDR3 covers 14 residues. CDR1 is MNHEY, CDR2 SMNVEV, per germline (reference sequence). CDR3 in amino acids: CASIYRDSTDTQYF. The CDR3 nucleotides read TGTGCCAGCATTTACAGAGACAGCACAGATACGCAGTATTTT.

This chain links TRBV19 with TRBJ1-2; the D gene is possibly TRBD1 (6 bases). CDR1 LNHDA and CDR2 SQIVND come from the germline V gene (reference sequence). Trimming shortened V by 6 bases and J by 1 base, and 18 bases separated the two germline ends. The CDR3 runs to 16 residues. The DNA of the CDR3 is TGTGCCAGTAGACGCCGCGGGACGGACAGTAACTATGGCTACACCTTC. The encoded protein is CASRRRGTDSNYGYTF.

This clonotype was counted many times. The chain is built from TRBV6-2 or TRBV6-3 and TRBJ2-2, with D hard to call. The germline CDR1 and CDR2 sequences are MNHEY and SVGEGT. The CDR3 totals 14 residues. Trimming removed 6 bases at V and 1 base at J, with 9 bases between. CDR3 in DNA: TGTGCCAGCAGACTATCCCAGAACACCGGGGAGCTGTTTTTT. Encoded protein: CASRLSQNTGELFF.

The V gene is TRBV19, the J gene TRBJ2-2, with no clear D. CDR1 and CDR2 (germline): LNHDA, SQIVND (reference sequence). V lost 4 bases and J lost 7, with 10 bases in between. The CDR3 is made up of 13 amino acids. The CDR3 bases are TGTGCCAGTAGTAGGTTGGACGGCGGGGAGCTGTTTTTT. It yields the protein CASSRLDGGELFF. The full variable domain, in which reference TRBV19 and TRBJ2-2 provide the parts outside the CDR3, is DGGITQSPKYLFRKEGQNVTLSCEQNLNHDAMYWYRQDPGQGLRLIYYSQIVNDFQKGDIAEGYSVSREKKESFPLTVTSAQKNPTAFYLCASSRLDGGELFFGEGSRLTVL.

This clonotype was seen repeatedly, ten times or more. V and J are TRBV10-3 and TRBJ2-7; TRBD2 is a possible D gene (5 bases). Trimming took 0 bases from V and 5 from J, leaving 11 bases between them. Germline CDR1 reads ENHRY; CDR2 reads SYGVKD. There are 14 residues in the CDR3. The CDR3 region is CAISESTASHEQYF. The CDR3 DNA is TGTGCCATCAGTGAGTCGACCGCTAGCCACGAGCAGTACTTC.

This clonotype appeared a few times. Written as DNA, the CDR3 is TGTGCCAGCAGCTTAGTATGGAAACGCGCTAGCGAGAGCACAGATACGCAGTATTTT. It codes for CASSLVWKRASESTDTQYF. The chain uses TRBV7-2 and TRBJ2-3; D might be TRBD2 (6 bases). V lost 1 base to trimming and J lost 0 bases, with 20 bases between them. CDR3 size: 19 residues. Germline CDR1 SGHTA, CDR2 FQGNSA.

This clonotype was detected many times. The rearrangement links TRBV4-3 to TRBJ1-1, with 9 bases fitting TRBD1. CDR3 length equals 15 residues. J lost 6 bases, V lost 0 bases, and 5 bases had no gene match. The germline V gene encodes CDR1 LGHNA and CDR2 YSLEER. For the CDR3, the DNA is TGCGCCAGCAGCCAAGACACACAGGGGGCCGCTGAAGCTTTCTTT. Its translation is CASSQDTQGAAEAFF.